These 6 T cell receptor beta chains share one sample of origin, sequenced in a study of molecular identifiers for immune sequencing clone quantification. TCRdb re-derived calls from the PCR reads in MiXCR, one entry per CDR3 protein. Of tens of thousands of distinct CDR3 sequences listed, approximately 34% are singletons. Source material: naive CD8+ T cells from blood, with Jurkat cell RNA spiked in. Subset of the sample: FACS-sorted CD8+CD4-CCR7+CD45RA+ naive T cells. All receptors come from a human donor in good health. Some libraries in this study had Jurkat cell RNA spiked in.

About this clonotype: A much larger clone sits a single nucleotide away, making a read error possible. The genes are TRBV28 and TRBJ1-1; possibly TRBD1 for D (5 bases). The length of the CDR3 is 14 residues. Germline V gene lookup returns CDR1 MDHEN and CDR2 SYDVKM. DNA of the CDR3: TGTGCCAGCAGATTATACGACAGGAACACTGAAGCTTTCTTT. It specifies CASRLYDRNTEAFF.

About this clonotype itself: A much larger clone lies a single base off, so this may be a read error. V usage is TRBV28 and J usage is TRBJ2-3, with 10 nucleotides matching TRBD1. Germline V gene lookup returns CDR1 MDHEN and CDR2 SYDVKM. The CDR3 sequence is 15 residues long. The CDR3 DNA sequence: TGTGCCAGCATCCCCCCGGGACAGGGGTTAGATACGCAGAATTTT. Amino acids: CASIPPGQGLDTQNF.

This clonotype was counted a few times. V gene TRBV7-8 combines with J gene TRBJ2-7, with TRBD2 as a possible D gene (5 bases). The CDR3 loop spans 13 amino acids. Germline lookup yields CDR1 SGHVS and CDR2 FQNEAQ. The V gene lost 2 bases and the J gene lost 3 bases, with 8 bases spanning the gap. CDR3 residues: CASSLTGDYEQYF. As DNA, the CDR3 is TGTGCCAGCAGCTTAACCGGGGACTACGAGCAGTACTTC.

Concerning this clonotype: Here the CDR3 omits its conserved ending phenylalanine or tryptophan, so a read error is the likely source. The J gene is TRBJ1-6, the V gene TRBV7-2, with TRBD1 as a possible D gene (5 bases). V was trimmed by 7 bases and J by 5 bases, leaving 18 bases between them. Germline lookup yields CDR1 SGHTA and CDR2 FQGNSA. This CDR3 has 16 amino acids. CDR3 amino acids: CASISSPRQNNSPLHL. DNA of the CDR3: TGTGCCAGCATTAGTTCGCCACGACAGAATAATTCACCCCTCCACTTA.

Comments on this clonotype: This could be a read error, since a much larger clone is one nucleotide away. The rearrangement uses TRBV21-1 and TRBJ1-1; the D segment call TRBD1 is taken from the table without a DNA check. TRBV21-1 is classified as a pseudogene. There are 14 residues in the CDR3. The CDR3 region has the DNA TGTGCCAGCAGCAAAGTGTGGACAATCCCTGACGCTTTCTTT. Translation: CASSKVWTIPDAFF.

This clonotype turned up a few times. The chain combines TRBV27 with TRBJ1-5, with a possible D match to TRBD1 (5 bases). Trimming left V 5 bases short and J 3 bases short, with 8 bases between. The V gene's germline CDR1 is MNHEY and CDR2 SMNVEV (reference sequence). This CDR3 region has 13 residues. The CDR3: CASSKGINQPQHF. CDR3 DNA sequence: TGTGCCAGCAGTAAGGGGATCAATCAGCCCCAGCATTTT.